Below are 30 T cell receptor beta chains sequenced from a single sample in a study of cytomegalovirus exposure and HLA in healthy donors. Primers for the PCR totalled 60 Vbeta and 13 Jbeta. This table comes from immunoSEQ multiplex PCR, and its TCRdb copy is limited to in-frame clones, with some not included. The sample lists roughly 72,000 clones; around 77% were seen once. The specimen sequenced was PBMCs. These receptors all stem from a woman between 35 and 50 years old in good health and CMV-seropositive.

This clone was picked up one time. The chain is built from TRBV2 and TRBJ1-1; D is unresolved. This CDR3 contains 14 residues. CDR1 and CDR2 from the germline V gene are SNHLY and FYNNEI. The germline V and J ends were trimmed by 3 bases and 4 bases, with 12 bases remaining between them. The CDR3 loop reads CASSDRTAGTEAFF. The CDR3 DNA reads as TGTGCCAGCAGTGACAGGACGGCGGGCACTGAAGCTTTCTTT.

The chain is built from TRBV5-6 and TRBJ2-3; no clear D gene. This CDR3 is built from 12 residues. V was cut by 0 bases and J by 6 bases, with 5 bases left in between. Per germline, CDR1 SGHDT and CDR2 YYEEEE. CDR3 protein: CASSLVSDTQYF. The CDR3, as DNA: TGTGCCAGCAGCTTGGTCTCCGATACGCAGTATTTT.

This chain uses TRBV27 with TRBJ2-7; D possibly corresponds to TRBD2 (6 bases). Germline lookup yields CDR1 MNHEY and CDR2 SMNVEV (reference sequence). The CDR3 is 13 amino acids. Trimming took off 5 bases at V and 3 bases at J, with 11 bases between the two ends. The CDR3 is CASSIIADYEQYF. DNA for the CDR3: TGTGCCAGCAGTATAATAGCGGACTACGAGCAGTACTTC.

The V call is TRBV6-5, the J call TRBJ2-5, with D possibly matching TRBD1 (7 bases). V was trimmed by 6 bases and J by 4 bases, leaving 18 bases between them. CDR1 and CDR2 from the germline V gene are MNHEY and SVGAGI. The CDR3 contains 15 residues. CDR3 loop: CASRIRGGTAETQYF. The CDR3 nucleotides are TGTGCCAGCAGAATCCGAGGAGGGACAGCAGAGACCCAGTACTTC.

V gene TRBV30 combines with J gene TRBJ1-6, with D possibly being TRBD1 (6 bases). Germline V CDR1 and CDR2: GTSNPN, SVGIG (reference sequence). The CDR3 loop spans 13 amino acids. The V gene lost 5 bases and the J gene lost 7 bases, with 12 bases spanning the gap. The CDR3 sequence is CAWSSDSNSPLHF. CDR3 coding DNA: TGTGCCTGGTCTTCGGACAGCAATTCACCCCTCCACTTT.

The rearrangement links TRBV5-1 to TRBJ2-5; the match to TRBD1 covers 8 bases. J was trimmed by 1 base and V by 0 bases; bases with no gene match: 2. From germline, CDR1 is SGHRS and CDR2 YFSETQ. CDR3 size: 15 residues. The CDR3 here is CASSLGQGIQETQYF. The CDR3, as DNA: TGCGCCAGCAGCTTGGGACAGGGGATCCAAGAGACCCAGTACTTC.

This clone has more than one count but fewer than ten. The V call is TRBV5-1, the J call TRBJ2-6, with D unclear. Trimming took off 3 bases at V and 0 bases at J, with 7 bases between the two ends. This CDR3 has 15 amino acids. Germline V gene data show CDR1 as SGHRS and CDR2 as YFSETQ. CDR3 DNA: TGCGCCAGCAGCTCAGACACCTCTGGGGCCAACGTCCTGACTTTC. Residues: CASSSDTSGANVLTF.

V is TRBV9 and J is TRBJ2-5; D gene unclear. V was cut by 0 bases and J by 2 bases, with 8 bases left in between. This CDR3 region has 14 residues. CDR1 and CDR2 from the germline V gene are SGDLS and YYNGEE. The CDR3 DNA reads TGTGCCAGCAGCGTAGGTCTCACTCAAGAGACCCAGTACTTC. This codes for CASSVGLTQETQYF.

This chain's CDR3 is CASSRATGIDSPLHF. The CDR3 DNA follows: TGCGCCAGCAGCAGAGCGACAGGGATTGATTCACCCCTCCACTTT. The rearrangement joins TRBV5-1 to TRBJ1-6, with TRBD1 matching over 7 bases. V shed 4 bases and J 8 bases; nucleotides not matched to a gene: 9. The CDR3 runs 15 residues. CDR1 and CDR2 from the germline V gene are SGHRS and YFSETQ.

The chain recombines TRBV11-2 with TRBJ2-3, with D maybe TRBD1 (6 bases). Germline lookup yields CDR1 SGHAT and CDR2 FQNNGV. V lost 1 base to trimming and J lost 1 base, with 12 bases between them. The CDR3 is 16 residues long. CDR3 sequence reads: CASSLGTARGTDTQYF. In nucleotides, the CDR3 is TGTGCCAGCAGCTTAGGGACAGCCCGTGGCACAGATACGCAGTATTTT.

CDR3: CASSPGTGFSNEKLFF. The CDR3 DNA sequence: TGTGCCAGCAGCCCCGGGACAGGGTTTTCTAATGAAAAACTGTTTTTT. The rearrangement links TRBV5-6 to TRBJ1-4; TRBD1 matches at 9 bases. Germline V gene lookup returns CDR1 SGHDT and CDR2 YYEEEE. The CDR3 covers 16 residues. V dropped 4 bases and J dropped 3; count of bases not matched to a gene: 7.

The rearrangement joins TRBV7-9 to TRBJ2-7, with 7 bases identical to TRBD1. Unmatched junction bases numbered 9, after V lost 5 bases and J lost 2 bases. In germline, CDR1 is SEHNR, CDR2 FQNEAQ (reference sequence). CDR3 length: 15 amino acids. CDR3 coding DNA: TGTGCCAGCAGCCCCCGACAGGGTGGCCCCTACGAGCAGTACTTC. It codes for CASSPRQGGPYEQYF.

The CDR3 DNA sequence: TGTGCCAGCAGTTCCCTAGACAGGCCGCAGTATTTT. Protein: CASSSLDRPQYF. This rearrangement joins TRBV6-6 to TRBJ2-3, with a weak D call TRBD1 (6 bases). Germline CDR1 is MNHNY and CDR2 is SVGAGI (reference sequence). The germline V and J ends were trimmed by 4 bases and 10 bases, with 12 bases remaining between them. There are 12 residues in the CDR3.

The DNA for the CDR3 is TGTGCCTGGCCCGACAGGGTTGAGCAGTACTTC. It translates to CAWPDRVEQYF. The chain links TRBV30 to TRBJ2-7; 7 nucleotides align to TRBD1. Germline V gives CDR1 GTSNPN, CDR2 SVGIG (reference sequence). This CDR3 has 11 residues. The V and J ends lost 5 bases and 7 bases, in that order; junction bases with no gene match: 5. Full variable domain (rest looked up from reference TRBV30 and TRBJ2-7): SQTIHQWPATLVQPVGSPLSLECTVEGTSNPNLYWYRQAAGRGLQLLFYSVGIGQISSEVPQNLSASRPQDRQFILSSKKLLLSDSGFYLCAWPDRVEQYFGPGTRLTVT.

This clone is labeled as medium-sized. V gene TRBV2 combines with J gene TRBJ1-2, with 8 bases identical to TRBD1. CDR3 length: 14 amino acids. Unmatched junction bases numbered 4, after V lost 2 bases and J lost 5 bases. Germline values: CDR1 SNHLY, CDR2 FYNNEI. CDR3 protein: CASSEQTGGYGYTF. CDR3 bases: TGTGCCAGCAGTGAACAAACAGGGGGGTATGGCTACACCTTC. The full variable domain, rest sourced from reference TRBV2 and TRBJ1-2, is EPEVTQTPSHQVTQMGQEVILRCVPISNHLYFYWYRQILGQKVEFLVSFYNNEISEKSEIFDDQFSVERPDGSNFTLKIRSTKLEDSAMYFCASSEQTGGYGYTFGSGTRLTVV.

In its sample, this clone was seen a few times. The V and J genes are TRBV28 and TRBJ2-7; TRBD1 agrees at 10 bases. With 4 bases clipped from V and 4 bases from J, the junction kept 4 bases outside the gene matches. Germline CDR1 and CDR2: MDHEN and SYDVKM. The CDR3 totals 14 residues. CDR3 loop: CASSSTGQGYEQYF. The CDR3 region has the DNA TGTGCCAGCAGTTCGACGGGACAGGGGTACGAGCAGTACTTC.

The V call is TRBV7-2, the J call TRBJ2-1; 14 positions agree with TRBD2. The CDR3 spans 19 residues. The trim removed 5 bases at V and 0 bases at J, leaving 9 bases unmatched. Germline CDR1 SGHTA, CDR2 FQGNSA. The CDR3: CASSLGLAGVGGSYNEQFF. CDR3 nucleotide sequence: TGTGCCAGCAGCCTGGGACTAGCGGGAGTGGGGGGCTCCTACAATGAGCAGTTCTTC.

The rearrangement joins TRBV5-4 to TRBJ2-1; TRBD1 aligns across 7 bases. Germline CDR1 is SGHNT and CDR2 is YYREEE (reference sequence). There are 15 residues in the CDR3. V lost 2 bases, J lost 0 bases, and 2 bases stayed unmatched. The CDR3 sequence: CASSLGGTSYNEQFF. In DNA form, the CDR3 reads TGTGCCAGCAGCTTAGGGGGCACCTCCTACAATGAGCAGTTCTTC.

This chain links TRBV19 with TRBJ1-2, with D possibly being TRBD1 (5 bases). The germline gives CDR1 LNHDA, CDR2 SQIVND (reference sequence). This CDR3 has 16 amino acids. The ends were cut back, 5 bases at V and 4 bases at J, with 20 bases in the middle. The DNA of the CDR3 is TGTGCCAGTAGTGCCCGACAGTTAAGAAGGGCCTATGGCTACACCTTC. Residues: CASSARQLRRAYGYTF. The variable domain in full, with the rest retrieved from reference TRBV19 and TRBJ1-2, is DGGITQSPKYLFRKEGQNVTLSCEQNLNHDAMYWYRQDPGQGLRLIYYSQIVNDFQKGDIAEGYSVSREKKESFPLTVTSAQKNPTAFYLCASSARQLRRAYGYTFGSGTRLTVV.

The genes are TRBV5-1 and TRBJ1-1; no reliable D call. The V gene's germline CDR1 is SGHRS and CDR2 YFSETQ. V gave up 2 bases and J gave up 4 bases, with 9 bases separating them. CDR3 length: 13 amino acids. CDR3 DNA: TGCGCCAGCAGCTTAGGCGGAGGCACTGAAGCTTTCTTT. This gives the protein CASSLGGGTEAFF.

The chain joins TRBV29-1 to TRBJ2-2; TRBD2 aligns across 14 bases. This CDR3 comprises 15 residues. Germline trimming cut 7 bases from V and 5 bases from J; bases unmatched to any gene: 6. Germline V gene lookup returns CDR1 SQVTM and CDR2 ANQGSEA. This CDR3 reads CSAKTSGRDTGELFF. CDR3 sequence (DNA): TGCAGCGCCAAGACTAGCGGGAGGGATACCGGGGAGCTGTTTTTT.

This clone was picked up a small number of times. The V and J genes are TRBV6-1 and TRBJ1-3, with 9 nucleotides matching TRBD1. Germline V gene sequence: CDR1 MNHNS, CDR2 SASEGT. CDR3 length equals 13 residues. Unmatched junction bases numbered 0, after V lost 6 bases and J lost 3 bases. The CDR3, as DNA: TGTGCCAGCAGGGGACAGGGTGGAAACACCATATATTTT. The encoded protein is CASRGQGGNTIYF.

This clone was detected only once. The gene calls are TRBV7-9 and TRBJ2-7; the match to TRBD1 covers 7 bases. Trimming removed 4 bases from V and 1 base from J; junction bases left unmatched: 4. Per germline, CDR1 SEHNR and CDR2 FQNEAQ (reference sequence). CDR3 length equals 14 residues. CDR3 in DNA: TGTGCCAGCAGCTCGGGACAGATTTCCTACGAGCAGTACTTC. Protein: CASSSGQISYEQYF. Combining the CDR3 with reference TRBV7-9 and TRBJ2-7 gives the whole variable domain DTGVSQNPRHKITKRGQNVTFRCDPISEHNRLYWYRQTLGQGPEFLTYFQNEAQLEKSRLLSDRFSAERPKGSFSTLEIQRTEQGDSAMYLCASSSGQISYEQYFGPGTRLTVT.

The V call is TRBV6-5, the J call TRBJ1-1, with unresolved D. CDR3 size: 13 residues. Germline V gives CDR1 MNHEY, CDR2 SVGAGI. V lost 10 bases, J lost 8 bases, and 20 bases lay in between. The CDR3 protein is CATKVRKRLEAFF. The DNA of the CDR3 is TGTGCCACCAAAGTCCGGAAGCGCCTAGAAGCTTTCTTT.

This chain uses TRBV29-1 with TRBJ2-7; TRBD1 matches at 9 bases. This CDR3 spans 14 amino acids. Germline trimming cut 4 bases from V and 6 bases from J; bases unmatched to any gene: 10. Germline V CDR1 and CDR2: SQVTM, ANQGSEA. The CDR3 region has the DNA TGCAGCGTTGCCGGAAGGACAGGGGTGGGCGAGCAGTACTTC. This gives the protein CSVAGRTGVGEQYF.

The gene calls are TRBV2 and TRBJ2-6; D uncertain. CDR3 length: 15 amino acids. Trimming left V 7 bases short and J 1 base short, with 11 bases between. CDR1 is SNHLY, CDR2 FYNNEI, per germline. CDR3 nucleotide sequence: TGTGCCAGCACCCCCAGAATTTCTGGGGCCAACGTCCTGACTTTC. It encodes CASTPRISGANVLTF.

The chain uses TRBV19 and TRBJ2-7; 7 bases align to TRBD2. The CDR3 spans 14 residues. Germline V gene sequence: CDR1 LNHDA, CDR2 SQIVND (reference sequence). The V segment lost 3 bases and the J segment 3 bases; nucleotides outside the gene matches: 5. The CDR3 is CASSISGEGYEQYF. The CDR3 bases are TGTGCCAGTAGTATTTCGGGGGAGGGCTACGAGCAGTACTTC.

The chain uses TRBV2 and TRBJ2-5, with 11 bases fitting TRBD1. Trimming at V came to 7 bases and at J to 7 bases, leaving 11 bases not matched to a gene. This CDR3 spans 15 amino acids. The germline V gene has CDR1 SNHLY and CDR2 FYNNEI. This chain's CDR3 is CASNKRTGGMSTQYF. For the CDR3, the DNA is TGTGCCAGCAATAAGCGGACAGGGGGCATGTCGACCCAGTACTTC.

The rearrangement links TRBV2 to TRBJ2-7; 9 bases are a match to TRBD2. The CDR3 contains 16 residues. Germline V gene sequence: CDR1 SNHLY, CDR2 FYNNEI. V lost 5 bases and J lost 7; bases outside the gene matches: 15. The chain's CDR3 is CASSLMSRLAAGEQYF. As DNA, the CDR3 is TGTGCCAGCAGTCTTATGTCCCGACTAGCGGCAGGAGAGCAGTACTTC.

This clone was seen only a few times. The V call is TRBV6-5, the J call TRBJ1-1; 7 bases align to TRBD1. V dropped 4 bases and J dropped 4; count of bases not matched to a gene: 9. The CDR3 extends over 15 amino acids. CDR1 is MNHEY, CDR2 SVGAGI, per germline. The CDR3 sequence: CASSSMAGGGTEAFF. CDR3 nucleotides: TGTGCCAGCAGTTCCATGGCAGGGGGTGGCACTGAAGCTTTCTTT.